This T cell receptor (beta chain) was identified during a study of OX40 agonist ivuxolimab in advanced cancers. The repertoire was sequenced with immunoSEQ multiplex PCR; TCRdb's copy has only in-frame clones and lacks some. The data show over 45,000 clones, with 87% seen just once and 11% to 15% held by the top ten. The CDR3 is 13 residues long. Trimming shortened V by 7 bases and J by 0 bases, and 8 bases separated the two germline ends. Germline-derived CDR1 and CDR2 are LNHDA and SQIVND (reference sequence). This clone came up once. The chain links TRBV19 to TRBJ2-3; D may be TRBD1 (5 bases). This material consisted of CD4+ or CD8+ T cells sorted from blood, taken in a trial of the OX40 agonist ivuxolimab. This TCR was recovered from an adult with an advanced solid tumor such as melanoma, head and neck, liver or kidney cancer. The DNA for the CDR3 is TGTGCCAGTACCCAGGGAAGCACAGATACGCAGTATTTT. Its protein product is CASTQGSTDTQYF.